What follows are 23 T cell receptor beta chains derived from one specimen sequenced in a study of blood T cell repertoires in COVID-19. Clones were sequenced by immunoSEQ multiplex PCR, and TCRdb holds only the in-frame ones, with some missing. The profile shows approximately 300,000 clones, approximately 92% of them singletons. Sequencing used PBMCs or T cells enriched from blood (not recorded which). These receptors were obtained from a woman aged 30 to 39 who had recovered from COVID-19.

The chain carries TRBV6-5 and TRBJ2-5; TRBD2 agrees at 8 bases. Germline V lookup: CDR1 MNHEY, CDR2 SVGAGI. V trimming: 8 bases; J trimming: 0 bases; junction bases outside the gene matches: 2. The CDR3 has 13 residues. The CDR3 region is CASRRGDQETQYF. The CDR3 nucleotides read TGTGCCAGCCGGCGGGGGGACCAAGAGACCCAGTACTTC.

DNA for the CDR3: TGTGCCAGCAACGGACAGAACCAAGAGACCCAGTACTTC. Translating it yields CASNGQNQETQYF. V and J are TRBV5-4 and TRBJ2-5, with a weak D call TRBD1 (6 bases). Germline CDR1 reads SGHNT; CDR2 reads YYREEE (reference sequence). The germline V and J ends were trimmed by 6 bases and 0 bases, with 9 bases remaining between them. This CDR3 has 13 residues.

This clone appeared once. The V call is TRBV18, the J call TRBJ2-2, with a tentative D call TRBD2 (5 bases). Germline assignment: CDR1 KGHSH and CDR2 LQKENI. The CDR3 length is 13 residues. The V end lost 3 bases, the J end lost 7 bases, and 9 bases lay between the germline ends. CDR3 nucleotides: TGTGCCAGCTCACCCGGGAATGTCGGGGAGCTGTTTTTT. This translates into CASSPGNVGELFF.

The chain combines TRBV18 with TRBJ1-1; possible D gene TRBD1, 5 bases. Trimming stripped 3 bases from V and 5 bases from J, with 19 bases between. CDR3 length equals 16 residues. Germline V gene lookup returns CDR1 KGHSH and CDR2 LQKENI. The CDR3 DNA is TGTGCCAGCTCACCCACCTCGGGGCGGGGAGGAACTGAAGCTTTCTTT. This encodes CASSPTSGRGGTEAFF.

V is TRBV6-5 and J is TRBJ1-5; no firm D call. This CDR3 spans 12 amino acids. Trimming removed 10 bases at V and 4 bases at J, with 11 bases between. Per the germline V gene, CDR1 is MNHEY and CDR2 is SVGAGI. This CDR3 reads CATRRENQPQHF. The DNA of the CDR3 is TGTGCCACCAGACGGGAGAATCAGCCCCAGCATTTT.

J is TRBJ2-7 and V is TRBV4-3; D might be TRBD2 (6 bases). Between the trimmed V and J ends, which lost 2 bases and 1 base, there was a span of 12 bases. Looked up from germline, CDR1 is LGHNA and CDR2 is YSLEER. The length of the CDR3 is 15 residues. The CDR3 sequence is CASSQTWGRSYEQYF. The CDR3 nucleotides read TGCGCCAGCAGCCAAACGTGGGGGAGGTCCTACGAGCAGTACTTC.

The rearrangement links TRBV9 to TRBJ2-7; the match to TRBD2 covers 9 bases. Germline assignment: CDR1 SGDLS and CDR2 YYNGEE. The V and J ends lost 2 bases and 2 bases, in that order; junction bases with no gene match: 11. CDR3 size: 17 residues. CDR3 protein: CASSVGSSGNKAYEQYF. In DNA form, the CDR3 reads TGTGCCAGCAGCGTTGGGTCTAGCGGGAATAAGGCCTACGAGCAGTACTTC.

The V call is TRBV3-1 (or the pseudogene TRBV3-2), the J call TRBJ1-5; 9 bases match TRBD1. Germline trimming cut 4 bases from V and 5 bases from J; bases unmatched to any gene: 0. The V gene's germline CDR1 is LGHDT and CDR2 YNNKEL (reference sequence). CDR3 length: 13 residues. The CDR3 DNA follows: TGTGCCAGCAGCCGGGACAGGGATCAGCCCCAGCATTTT. As protein: CASSRDRDQPQHF.

This clone was counted between two and nine times. The chain combines TRBV20-1 with TRBJ2-7, with D perhaps TRBD1 (5 bases). Per germline, CDR1 DFQATT and CDR2 SNEGSKA (reference sequence). Trimming took 7 bases from V and 5 from J, leaving 12 bases between them. The CDR3 contains 11 residues. Here the CDR3 reads CSVTQGNEQYF. The CDR3 bases are TGCAGTGTCACTCAGGGAAACGAGCAGTACTTC.

The rearrangement joins TRBV28 to TRBJ1-4, with D tentatively TRBD1 (6 bases). Germline-derived CDR1 and CDR2 are MDHEN and SYDVKM. V lost 6 bases, J lost 6 bases, and 20 bases lay in between. CDR3 length: 16 amino acids. The CDR3 coding sequence is TGTGCCAGCAGACCCGAGGGAGGGGGTATGCATGAAAAACTGTTTTTT. Amino acid sequence: CASRPEGGGMHEKLFF.

This chain links TRBV5-1 with TRBJ1-5; D may be TRBD1 (6 bases). The CDR3 is made up of 15 amino acids. V lost 0 bases and J lost 1, with 8 bases in between. Germline V lookup: CDR1 SGHRS, CDR2 YFSETQ. CDR3 sequence: CASSLGQGSNQPQHF. Here the CDR3 DNA reads TGCGCCAGCAGCTTGGGTCAGGGGAGCAATCAGCCCCAGCATTTT.

This chain joins TRBV7-3 and TRBJ2-1, with 14 positions matching TRBD2. The germline gives CDR1 SGHTA, CDR2 FQGTGA. V dropped 6 bases and J dropped 1; count of bases not matched to a gene: 5. The CDR3 loop spans 17 amino acids. The CDR3: CASRGLAGASSYNEQFF. The CDR3 nucleotides read TGTGCCAGCAGGGGACTAGCGGGAGCTTCGTCCTACAATGAGCAGTTCTTC. The variable domain in full, with the rest retrieved from reference TRBV7-3 and TRBJ2-1, is GAGVSQTPSNKVTEKGKYVELRCDPISGHTALYWYRQSLGQGPEFLIYFQGTGAADDSGLPNDRFFAVRPEGSVSTLKIQRTERGDSAVYLCASRGLAGASSYNEQFFGPGTRLTVL.

This clone was seen a single time. This chain uses TRBV24-1 with TRBJ1-5; D gene ambiguous. This CDR3 is 13 amino acids long. Germline V lookup: CDR1 KGHDR, CDR2 SFDVKD. Trimming removed 5 bases at V and 4 bases at J, with 8 bases between. CDR3 sequence: CATSVRENQPQHF. DNA for the CDR3: TGTGCCACCAGTGTCCGGGAGAATCAGCCCCAGCATTTT.

V and J are TRBV9 and TRBJ1-2, with no clear D. Trimming took off 0 bases at V and 4 bases at J, with 10 bases between the two ends. Germline V gene sequence: CDR1 SGDLS, CDR2 YYNGEE. The CDR3 is made up of 14 amino acids. The CDR3 reads CASSVGGGSYGYTF. The CDR3 bases are TGTGCCAGCAGCGTAGGTGGAGGATCCTATGGCTACACCTTC.

The chain is built from TRBV7-2 and TRBJ1-5; TRBD1 matches 9 bases. The CDR3 covers 16 residues. The germline V gene encodes CDR1 SGHTA and CDR2 FQGNSA. J was trimmed by 6 bases and V by 5 bases; bases with no gene match: 11. CDR3 sequence: CASSPRRQGGSQPQHF. CDR3 coding DNA: TGTGCCAGCAGCCCGAGGCGACAGGGGGGTAGTCAGCCCCAGCATTTT. The full variable domain, rest sourced from reference TRBV7-2 and TRBJ1-5, is GAGVSQSPSNKVTEKGKDVELRCDPISGHTALYWYRQSLGQGLEFLIYFQGNSAPDKSGLPSDRFSAERTGGSVSTLTIQRTQQEDSAVYLCASSPRRQGGSQPQHFGDGTRLSIL.

V and J are TRBV28 and TRBJ2-6; D might be TRBD2 (5 bases). V was cut by 2 bases and J by 0 bases, with 8 bases left in between. The CDR3 loop spans 16 amino acids. CDR1 MDHEN and CDR2 SYDVKM come from the germline V gene. CDR3 sequence: CASSLDYLSGANVLTF. The CDR3 nucleotides are TGTGCCAGCAGTTTAGACTACCTCTCTGGGGCCAACGTCCTGACTTTC.

This clone was seen a few times. The chain uses TRBV4-3 and TRBJ1-2, with a weak D call TRBD1 (5 bases). The CDR3 is 15 residues long. Germline V lookup: CDR1 LGHNA, CDR2 YSLEER. V was shortened by 0 bases and J by 8 bases, with 16 bases between the two germline ends. The DNA of the CDR3 is TGCGCCAGCAGCCAAGAGGGGGGGACCCCGAAAGGCTACACCTTC. This translates into CASSQEGGTPKGYTF.

The V gene is TRBV4-3, the J gene TRBJ2-3, with TRBD2 matching 10 bases. The CDR3 loop spans 17 amino acids. The germline V gene encodes CDR1 LGHNA and CDR2 YSLEER. Germline trimming cut 5 bases from V and 4 bases from J; bases unmatched to any gene: 12. CDR3 loop: CASSSIVLAGAADTQYF. The CDR3 DNA is TGCGCCAGCAGCTCGATTGTCCTAGCGGGAGCTGCAGATACGCAGTATTTT.

The chain has TRBV5-8 and TRBJ1-4; the match to TRBD1 covers 9 bases. V lost 3 bases, J lost 5 bases, and 2 bases stayed unmatched. This CDR3 contains 14 residues. Germline V gives CDR1 SGHTS, CDR2 YDEGEE. CDR3 in DNA: TGTGCCAGCAGCTGGGGGACAGGGAATGAAAAACTGTTTTTT. This gives the protein CASSWGTGNEKLFF.

This clone was found once. The chain uses TRBV5-1 and TRBJ1-6; 10 positions agree with TRBD1. Unmatched junction bases numbered 3, after V lost 4 bases and J lost 5 bases. This CDR3 region has 15 residues. From germline, CDR1 is SGHRS and CDR2 YFSETQ. Here the CDR3 reads CASSGGTGDNSPLHF. The CDR3 nucleotides are TGCGCCAGCAGCGGAGGGACAGGGGATAATTCACCCCTCCACTTT.

V usage is TRBV7-2 and J usage is TRBJ1-3; no firm D call. Trimming removed 4 bases from V and 3 bases from J, with 13 bases in between. The CDR3 loop spans 15 amino acids. CDR1 and CDR2 from the germline V gene are SGHTA and FQGNSA. The CDR3 DNA sequence: TGTGCCAGCAGCTCATCATGGGCCATTGGAAACACCATATATTTT. Its translation is CASSSSWAIGNTIYF.

J is TRBJ2-3 and V is TRBV7-9; perhaps TRBD1 as D (6 bases). V lost 1 base and J 3 bases, leaving 14 bases between the germline ends. CDR3 length: 16 residues. From germline, CDR1 is SEHNR and CDR2 FQNEAQ (reference sequence). The CDR3, as DNA: TGTGCCAGCAGCTTAGGGCAGGGGAGTGCGACAGATACGCAGTATTTT. It codes for CASSLGQGSATDTQYF.

The chain uses TRBV4-3 and TRBJ1-2, with 9 positions matching TRBD1. V was clipped by 1 base and J by 2 bases; unmatched bases: 17. The germline V gene encodes CDR1 LGHNA and CDR2 YSLEER. The CDR3 has 20 amino acids. The CDR3 here is CASSQGPLPGTGSVNYGYTF. The CDR3 bases are TGCGCCAGCAGCCAAGGCCCTTTACCAGGGACAGGGAGCGTAAACTATGGCTACACCTTC.